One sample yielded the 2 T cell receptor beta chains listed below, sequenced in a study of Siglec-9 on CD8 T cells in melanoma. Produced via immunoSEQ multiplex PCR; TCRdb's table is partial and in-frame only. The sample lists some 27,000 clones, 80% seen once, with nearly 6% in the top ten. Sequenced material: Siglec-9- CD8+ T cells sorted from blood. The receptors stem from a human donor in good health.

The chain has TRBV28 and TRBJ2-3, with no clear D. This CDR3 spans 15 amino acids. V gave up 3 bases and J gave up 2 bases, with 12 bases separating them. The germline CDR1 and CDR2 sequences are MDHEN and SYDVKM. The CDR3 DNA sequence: TGTGCCAGCAGTTTGGGCCAGGACCACACAGATACGCAGTATTTT. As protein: CASSLGQDHTDTQYF.

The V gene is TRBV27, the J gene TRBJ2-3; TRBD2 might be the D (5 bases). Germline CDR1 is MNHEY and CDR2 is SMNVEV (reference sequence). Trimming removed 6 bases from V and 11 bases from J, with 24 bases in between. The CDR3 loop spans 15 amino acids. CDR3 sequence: CASSPAEGLRDGQYF. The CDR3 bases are TGTGCCAGCAGCCCCGCCGAGGGTCTACGGGATGGGCAGTATTTT.